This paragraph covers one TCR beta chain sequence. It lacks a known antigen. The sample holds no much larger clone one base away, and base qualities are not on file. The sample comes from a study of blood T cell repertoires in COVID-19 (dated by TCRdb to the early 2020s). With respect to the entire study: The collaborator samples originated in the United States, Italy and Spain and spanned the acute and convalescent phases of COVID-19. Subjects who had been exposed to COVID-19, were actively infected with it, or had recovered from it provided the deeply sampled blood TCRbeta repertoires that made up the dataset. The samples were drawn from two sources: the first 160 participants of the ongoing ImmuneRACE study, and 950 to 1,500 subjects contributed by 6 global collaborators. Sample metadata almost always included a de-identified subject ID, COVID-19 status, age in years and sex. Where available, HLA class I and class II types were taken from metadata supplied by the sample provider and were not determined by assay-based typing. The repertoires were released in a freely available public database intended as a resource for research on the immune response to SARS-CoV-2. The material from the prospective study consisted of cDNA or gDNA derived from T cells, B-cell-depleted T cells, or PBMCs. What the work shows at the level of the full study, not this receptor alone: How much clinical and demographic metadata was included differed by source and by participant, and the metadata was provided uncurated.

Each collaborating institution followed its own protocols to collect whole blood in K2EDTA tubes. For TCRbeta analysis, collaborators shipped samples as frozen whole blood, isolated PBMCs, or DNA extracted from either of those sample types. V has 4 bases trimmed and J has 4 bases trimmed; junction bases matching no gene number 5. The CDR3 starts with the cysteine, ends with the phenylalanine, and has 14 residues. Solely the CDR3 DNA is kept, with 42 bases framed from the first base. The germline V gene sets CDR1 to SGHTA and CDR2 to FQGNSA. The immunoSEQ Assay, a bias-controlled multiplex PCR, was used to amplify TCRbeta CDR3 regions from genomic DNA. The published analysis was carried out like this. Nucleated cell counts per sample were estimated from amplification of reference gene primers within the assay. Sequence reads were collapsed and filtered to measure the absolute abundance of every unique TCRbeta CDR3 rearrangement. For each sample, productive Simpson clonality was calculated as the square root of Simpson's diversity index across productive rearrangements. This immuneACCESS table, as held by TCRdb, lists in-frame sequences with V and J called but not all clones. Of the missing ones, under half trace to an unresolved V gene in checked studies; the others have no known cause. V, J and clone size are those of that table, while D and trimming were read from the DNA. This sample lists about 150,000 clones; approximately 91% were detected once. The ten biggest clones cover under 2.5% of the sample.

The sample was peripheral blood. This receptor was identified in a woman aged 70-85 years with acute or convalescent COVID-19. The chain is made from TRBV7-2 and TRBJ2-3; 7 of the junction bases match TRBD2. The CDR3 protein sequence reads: CASSSPGRADTQYF. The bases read TGTGCCAGCAGCTCACCTGGGAGGGCAGATACGCAGTATTTT. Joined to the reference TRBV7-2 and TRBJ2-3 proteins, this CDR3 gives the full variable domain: GAGVSQSPSNKVTEKGKDVELRCDPISGHTALYWYRQSLGQGLEFLIYFQGNSAPDKSGLPSDRFSAERTGGSVSTLTIQRTQQEDSAVYLCASSSPGRADTQYFGPGTRLTVL.